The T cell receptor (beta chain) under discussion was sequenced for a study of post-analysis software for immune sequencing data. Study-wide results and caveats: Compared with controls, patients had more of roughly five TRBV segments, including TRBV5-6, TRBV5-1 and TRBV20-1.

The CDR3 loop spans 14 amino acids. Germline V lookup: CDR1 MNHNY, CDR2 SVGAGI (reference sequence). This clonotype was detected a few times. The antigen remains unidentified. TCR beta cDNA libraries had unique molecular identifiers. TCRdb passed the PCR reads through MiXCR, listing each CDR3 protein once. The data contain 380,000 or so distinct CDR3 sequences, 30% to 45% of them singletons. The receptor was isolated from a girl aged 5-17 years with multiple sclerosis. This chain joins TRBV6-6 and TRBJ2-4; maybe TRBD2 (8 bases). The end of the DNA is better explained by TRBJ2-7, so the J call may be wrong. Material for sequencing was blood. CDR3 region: CASRKAGDRYEQYF. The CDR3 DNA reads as TGTGCCAGCAGAAAAGCGGGGGACAGATACGAGCAGTACTTC.